Shown below are 6 T cell receptor beta chains from a single sample sequenced in a study of blood T cell repertoires in COVID-19. Sequenced by immunoSEQ multiplex PCR; TCRdb stores in-frame clones only, minus some. The table records roughly 100,000 clones, around 84% of them present only once. The sample was peripheral blood. Receptor source: a human donor in a cohort sampled during active COVID-19.

The rearrangement joins TRBV5-5 to TRBJ2-1, with TRBD2 matching over 15 bases. Trimming took 4 bases from V and 13 from J; bases not matched to a gene: 9. CDR3 length: 15 amino acids. Germline V gene lookup returns CDR1 SGHKS and CDR2 YYEKEE (reference sequence). The CDR3 region has the DNA TGTGCCAGCAGCACCGGGACTAGCGGGGGGATGGTTCAGTTCTTC. It specifies CASSTGTSGGMVQFF.

This chain links TRBV7-2 with TRBJ1-2; 7 nucleotides line up with TRBD1. With 4 bases clipped from V and 5 bases from J, the junction kept 7 bases outside the gene matches. The length of the CDR3 is 14 residues. Germline assignment: CDR1 SGHTA and CDR2 FQGNSA. For the CDR3, the DNA is TGTGCCAGCAGCTACCAAGGGGGCGAATATGGCTACACCTTC. Translating gives CASSYQGGEYGYTF.

V and J are TRBV18 and TRBJ1-2, with 8 bases aligning to TRBD1. V dropped 2 bases and J dropped 8; count of bases not matched to a gene: 4. The CDR3 spans 13 residues. The germline CDR1 and CDR2 sequences are KGHSH and LQKENI. This CDR3 is CASSPMTGDGYTF. Here the CDR3 DNA reads TGTGCCAGCTCACCAATGACAGGGGACGGCTACACCTTC.

This chain connects TRBV6-6 to TRBJ1-6, with a tentative D call TRBD1 (6 bases). Germline CDR1 reads MNHNY; CDR2 reads SVGAGI (reference sequence). The CDR3 length is 15 residues. Trimming pared 6 bases from V and 4 bases from J, leaving 13 bases between. CDR3 sequence (DNA): TGTGCCAGCAGCGATACAGGGCTTTATAATTCACCCCTCCACTTT. Translated, it gives CASSDTGLYNSPLHF.

This chain connects TRBV28 to TRBJ1-5; 8 bases agree with TRBD1. V dropped 5 bases and J dropped 5; count of bases not matched to a gene: 8. Germline lookup yields CDR1 MDHEN and CDR2 SYDVKM. The CDR3 runs to 15 residues. The CDR3 protein is CASSTRTGRHQPQHF. The CDR3 DNA follows: TGTGCCAGCAGTACCCGGACAGGGAGGCATCAGCCCCAGCATTTT.

Only one count was recorded for this clone. The chain couples TRBV3-1 (or the pseudogene TRBV3-2) to TRBJ2-1; 7 bases align to TRBD2. CDR3 size: 16 residues. V lost 0 bases and J lost 8; bases outside the gene matches: 10. The V gene's germline CDR1 is LGHDT and CDR2 YNNKEL (reference sequence). CDR3 region: CASSQDGRTRGHEQFF. In DNA form, the CDR3 reads TGTGCCAGCAGCCAAGATGGGAGGACTAGGGGCCATGAGCAGTTCTTC.